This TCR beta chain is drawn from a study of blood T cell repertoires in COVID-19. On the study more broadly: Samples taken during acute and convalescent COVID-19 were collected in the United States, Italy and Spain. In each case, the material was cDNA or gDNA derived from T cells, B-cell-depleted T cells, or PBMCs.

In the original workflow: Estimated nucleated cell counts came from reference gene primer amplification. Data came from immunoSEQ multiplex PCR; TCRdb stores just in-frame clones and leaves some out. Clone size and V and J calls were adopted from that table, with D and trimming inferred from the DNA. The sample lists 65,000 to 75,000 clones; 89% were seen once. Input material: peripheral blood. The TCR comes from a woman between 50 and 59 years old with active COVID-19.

The CDR3 sequence is CASSPRTGYVGNTEAFF. The CDR3 coding sequence is TGTGCCAGCAGCCCCCGGACAGGGTACGTCGGGAACACTGAAGCTTTCTTT. The J gene is TRBJ1-1, the V gene TRBV7-9; 8 positions agree with TRBD1. Looked up from germline, CDR1 is SEHNR and CDR2 is FQNEAQ (reference sequence). The CDR3 runs 17 residues. Losses at the gene ends were 5 bases for V and 1 base for J; bases not matched to a gene: 12.